The T cell receptor (beta chain) under discussion was sequenced for a study of T cells after yellow fever vaccination. Using its own MiXCR run on the 5' RACE reads, TCRdb lists one record per CDR3 protein. Of about 340,000 distinct CDR3 sequences detected, approximately 3.9% appear once; the ten largest clones hold 20% to 25%. Per germline, CDR1 DFQATT and CDR2 SNEGSKA (reference sequence). Trimming took 6 bases from V and 0 from J, leaving 8 bases between them. The CDR3 length is 13 residues. The rearrangement joins TRBV20-1 to TRBJ2-2, with D possibly matching TRBD2 (6 bases). Sequences were derived from PBMCs, sampled 5 days after the yellow fever booster vaccination. This receptor was taken from a man aged 18 to 35 who received the YFV17D yellow fever vaccine. The chain's CDR3 is CSARLANTGELFF. CDR3 nucleotide sequence: TGCAGTGCCCGACTAGCGAACACCGGGGAGCTGTTTTTT.